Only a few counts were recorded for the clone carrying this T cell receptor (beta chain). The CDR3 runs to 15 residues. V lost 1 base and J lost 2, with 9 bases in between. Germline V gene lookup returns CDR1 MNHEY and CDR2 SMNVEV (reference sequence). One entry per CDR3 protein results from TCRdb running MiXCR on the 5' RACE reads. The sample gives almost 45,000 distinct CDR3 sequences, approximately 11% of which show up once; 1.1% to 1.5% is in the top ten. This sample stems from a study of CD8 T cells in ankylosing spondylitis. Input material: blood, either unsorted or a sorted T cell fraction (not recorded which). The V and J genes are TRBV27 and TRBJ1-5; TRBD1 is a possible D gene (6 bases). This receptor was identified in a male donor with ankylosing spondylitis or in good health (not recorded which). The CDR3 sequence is CASSLYRAGNQPQHF. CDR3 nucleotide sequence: TGTGCCAGCAGTTTATACAGGGCGGGCAATCAGCCCCAGCATTTT.